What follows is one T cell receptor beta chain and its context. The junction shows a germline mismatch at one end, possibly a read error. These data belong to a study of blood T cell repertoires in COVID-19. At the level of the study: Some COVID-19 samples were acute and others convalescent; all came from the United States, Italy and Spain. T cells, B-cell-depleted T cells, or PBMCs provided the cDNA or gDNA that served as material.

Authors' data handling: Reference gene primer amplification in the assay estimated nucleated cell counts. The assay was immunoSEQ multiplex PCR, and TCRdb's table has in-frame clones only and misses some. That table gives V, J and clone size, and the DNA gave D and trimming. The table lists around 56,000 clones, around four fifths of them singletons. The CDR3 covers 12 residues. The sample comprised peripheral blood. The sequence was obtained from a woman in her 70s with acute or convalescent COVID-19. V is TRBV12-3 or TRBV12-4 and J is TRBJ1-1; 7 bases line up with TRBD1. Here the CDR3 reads CASSGDSTKAFF. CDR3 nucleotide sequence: TGTGCCAGCTCCGGGGACAGCACTAAAGCTTTCTTT.